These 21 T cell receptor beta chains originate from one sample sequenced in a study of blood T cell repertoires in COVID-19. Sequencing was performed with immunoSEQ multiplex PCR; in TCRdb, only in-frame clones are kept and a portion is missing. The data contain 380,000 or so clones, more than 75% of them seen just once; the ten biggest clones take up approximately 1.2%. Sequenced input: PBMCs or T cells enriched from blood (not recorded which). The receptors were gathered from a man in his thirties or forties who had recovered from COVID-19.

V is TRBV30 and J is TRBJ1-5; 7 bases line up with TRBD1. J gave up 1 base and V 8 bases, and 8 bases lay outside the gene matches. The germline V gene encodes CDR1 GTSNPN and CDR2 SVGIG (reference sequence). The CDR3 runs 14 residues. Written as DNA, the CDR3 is TGTGCCGCCACAGGGGTAGGGAGCAATCAGCCCCAGCATTTT. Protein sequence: CAATGVGSNQPQHF.

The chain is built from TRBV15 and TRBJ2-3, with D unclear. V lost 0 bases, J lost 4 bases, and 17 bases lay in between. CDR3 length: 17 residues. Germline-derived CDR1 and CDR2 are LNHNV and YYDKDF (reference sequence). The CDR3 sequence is CATSRDFPVLIADTQYF. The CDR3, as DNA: TGTGCCACCAGCAGAGATTTTCCGGTCCTGATCGCAGATACGCAGTATTTT.

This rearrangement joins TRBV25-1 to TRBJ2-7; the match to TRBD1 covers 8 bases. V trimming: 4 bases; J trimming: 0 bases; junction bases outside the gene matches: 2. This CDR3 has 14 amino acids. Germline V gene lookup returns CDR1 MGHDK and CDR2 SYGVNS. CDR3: CASSAGQGSYEQYF. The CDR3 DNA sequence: TGTGCCAGCAGTGCTGGACAGGGCTCCTACGAGCAGTACTTC.

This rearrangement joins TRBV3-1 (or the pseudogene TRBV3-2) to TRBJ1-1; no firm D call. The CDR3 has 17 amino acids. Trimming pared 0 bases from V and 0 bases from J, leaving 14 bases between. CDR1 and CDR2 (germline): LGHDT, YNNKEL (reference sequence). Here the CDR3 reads CASSQENQVGMNTEAFF. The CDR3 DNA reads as TGTGCCAGCAGCCAAGAAAACCAGGTCGGGATGAACACTGAAGCTTTCTTT.

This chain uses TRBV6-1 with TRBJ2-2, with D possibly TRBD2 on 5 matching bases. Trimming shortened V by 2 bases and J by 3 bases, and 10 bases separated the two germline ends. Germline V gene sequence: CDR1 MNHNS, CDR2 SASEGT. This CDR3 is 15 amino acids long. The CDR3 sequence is CASSESTGDTGELFF. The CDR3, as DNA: TGTGCCAGCAGTGAAAGTACCGGGGACACCGGGGAGCTGTTTTTT.

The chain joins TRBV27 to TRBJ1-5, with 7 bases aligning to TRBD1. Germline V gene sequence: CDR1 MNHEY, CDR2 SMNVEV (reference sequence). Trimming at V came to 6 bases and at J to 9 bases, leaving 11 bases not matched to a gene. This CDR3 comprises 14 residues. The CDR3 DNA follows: TGTGCCAGCAGATCTGACGCGACAGGGTTGCCCCAGCATTTT. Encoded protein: CASRSDATGLPQHF.

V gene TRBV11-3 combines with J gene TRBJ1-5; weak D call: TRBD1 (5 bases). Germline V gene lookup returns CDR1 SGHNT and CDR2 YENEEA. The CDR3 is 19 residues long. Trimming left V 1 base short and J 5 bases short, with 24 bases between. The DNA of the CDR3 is TGTGCCAGCAGCTTAGTCGGGGGTGCGGGATTGCCGCGGCATCAGCCCCAGCATTTT. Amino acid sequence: CASSLVGGAGLPRHQPQHF.

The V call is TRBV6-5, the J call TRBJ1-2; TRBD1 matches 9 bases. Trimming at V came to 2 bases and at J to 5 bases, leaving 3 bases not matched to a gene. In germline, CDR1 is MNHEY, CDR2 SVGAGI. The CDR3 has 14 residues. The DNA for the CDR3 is TGTGCCAGCAGTTACCGTGGACAGGGGTATGGCTACACCTTC. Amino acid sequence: CASSYRGQGYGYTF.

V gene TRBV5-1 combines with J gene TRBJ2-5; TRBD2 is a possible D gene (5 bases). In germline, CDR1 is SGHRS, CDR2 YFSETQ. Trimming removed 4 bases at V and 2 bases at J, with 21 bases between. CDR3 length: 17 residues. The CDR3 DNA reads TGCGCCAGCAGCGTTGGACCCCGGTTGAGGGCGCAAGAGACCCAGTACTTC. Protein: CASSVGPRLRAQETQYF.

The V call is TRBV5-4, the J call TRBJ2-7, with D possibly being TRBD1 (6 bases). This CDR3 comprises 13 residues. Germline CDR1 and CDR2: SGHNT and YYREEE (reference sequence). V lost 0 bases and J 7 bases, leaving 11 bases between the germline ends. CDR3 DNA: TGTGCCAGCAGCTTGGACAGGGTGGGGGAGCAGTACTTC. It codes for CASSLDRVGEQYF.

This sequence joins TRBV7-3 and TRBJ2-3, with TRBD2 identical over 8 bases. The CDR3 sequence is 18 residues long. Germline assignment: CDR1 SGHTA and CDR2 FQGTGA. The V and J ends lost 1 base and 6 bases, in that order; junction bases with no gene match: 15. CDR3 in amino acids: CASSLNFGSGGASDTQYF. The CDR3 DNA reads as TGTGCCAGCAGCTTAAATTTTGGGAGCGGGGGCGCGTCGGATACGCAGTATTTT.

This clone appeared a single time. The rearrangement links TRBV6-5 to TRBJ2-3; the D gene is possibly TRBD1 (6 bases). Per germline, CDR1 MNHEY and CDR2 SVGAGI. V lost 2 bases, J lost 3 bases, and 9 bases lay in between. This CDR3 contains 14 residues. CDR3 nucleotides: TGTGCCAGCAGTTACCTACAGGGAACAGATACGCAGTATTTT. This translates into CASSYLQGTDTQYF.

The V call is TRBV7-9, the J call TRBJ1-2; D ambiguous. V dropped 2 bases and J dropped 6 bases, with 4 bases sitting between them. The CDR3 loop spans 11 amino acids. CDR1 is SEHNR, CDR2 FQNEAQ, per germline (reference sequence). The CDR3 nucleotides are TGTGCCAGCAGCTTACGCGATGGCTACACCTTC. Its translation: CASSLRDGYTF.

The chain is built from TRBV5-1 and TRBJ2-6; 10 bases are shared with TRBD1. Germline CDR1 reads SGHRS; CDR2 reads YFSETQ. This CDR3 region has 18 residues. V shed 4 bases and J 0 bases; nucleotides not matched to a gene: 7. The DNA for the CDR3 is TGCGCCAGCAGCCTAGGACAGGGGGGTAACTCTGGGGCCAACGTCCTGACTTTC. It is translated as CASSLGQGGNSGANVLTF. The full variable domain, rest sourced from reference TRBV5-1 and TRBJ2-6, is KAGVTQTPRYLIKTRGQQVTLSCSPISGHRSVSWYQQTPGQGLQFLFEYFSETQRNKGNFPGRFSGRQFSNSRSEMNVSTLELGDSALYLCASSLGQGGNSGANVLTFGAGSRLTVL.

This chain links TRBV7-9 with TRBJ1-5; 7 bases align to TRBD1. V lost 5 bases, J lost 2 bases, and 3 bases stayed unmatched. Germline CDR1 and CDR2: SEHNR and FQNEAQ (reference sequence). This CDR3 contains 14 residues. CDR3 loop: CASSRQGGNQPQHF. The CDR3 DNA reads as TGTGCCAGCAGCCGACAGGGTGGCAATCAGCCCCAGCATTTT.

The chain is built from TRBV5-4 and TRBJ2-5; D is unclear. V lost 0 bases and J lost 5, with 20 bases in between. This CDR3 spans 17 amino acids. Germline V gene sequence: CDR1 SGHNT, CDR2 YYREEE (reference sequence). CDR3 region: CASSLGGSHPPRETQYF. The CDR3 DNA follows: TGTGCCAGCAGCTTGGGTGGGTCCCACCCCCCCAGGGAGACCCAGTACTTC.

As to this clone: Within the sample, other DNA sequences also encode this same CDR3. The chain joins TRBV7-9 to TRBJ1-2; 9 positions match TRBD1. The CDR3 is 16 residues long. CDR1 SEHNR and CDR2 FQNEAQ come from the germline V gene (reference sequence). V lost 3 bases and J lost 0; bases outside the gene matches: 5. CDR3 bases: TGTGCCAGCAGCTTGGGGACAGGGCCATCTAACTATGGCTACACCTTC. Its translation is CASSLGTGPSNYGYTF.

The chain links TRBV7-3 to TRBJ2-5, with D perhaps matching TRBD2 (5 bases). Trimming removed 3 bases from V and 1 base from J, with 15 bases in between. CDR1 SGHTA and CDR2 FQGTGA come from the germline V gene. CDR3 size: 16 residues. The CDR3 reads CASSLGERGPQETQYF. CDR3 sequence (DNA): TGTGCCAGCAGCTTGGGAGAACGCGGCCCCCAAGAGACCCAGTACTTC.

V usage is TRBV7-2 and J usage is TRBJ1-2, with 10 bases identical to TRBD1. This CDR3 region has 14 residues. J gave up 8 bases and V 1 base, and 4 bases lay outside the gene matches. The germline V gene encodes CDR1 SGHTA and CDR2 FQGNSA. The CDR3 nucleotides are TGTGCCAGCAGCTTAGGCCGGGACAGGGGCGGCTACACCTTC. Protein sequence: CASSLGRDRGGYTF.

The CDR3 spells CASSESGGQWLPLHF. Here the CDR3 DNA reads TGTGCCAGCAGTGAATCTGGGGGACAATGGTTACCCCTCCACTTT. This chain uses TRBV25-1 with TRBJ1-6; tentatively, D is TRBD1 (6 bases). Germline V gives CDR1 MGHDK, CDR2 SYGVNS. The germline V and J ends were trimmed by 1 base and 12 bases, with 16 bases remaining between them. The length of the CDR3 is 15 residues.

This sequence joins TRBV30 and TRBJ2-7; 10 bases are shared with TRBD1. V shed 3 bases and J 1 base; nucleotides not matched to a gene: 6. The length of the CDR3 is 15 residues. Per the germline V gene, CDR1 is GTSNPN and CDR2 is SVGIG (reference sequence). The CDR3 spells CAWRKAGQGSYEQYF. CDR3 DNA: TGTGCCTGGAGAAAGGCGGGACAGGGGTCCTACGAGCAGTACTTC.